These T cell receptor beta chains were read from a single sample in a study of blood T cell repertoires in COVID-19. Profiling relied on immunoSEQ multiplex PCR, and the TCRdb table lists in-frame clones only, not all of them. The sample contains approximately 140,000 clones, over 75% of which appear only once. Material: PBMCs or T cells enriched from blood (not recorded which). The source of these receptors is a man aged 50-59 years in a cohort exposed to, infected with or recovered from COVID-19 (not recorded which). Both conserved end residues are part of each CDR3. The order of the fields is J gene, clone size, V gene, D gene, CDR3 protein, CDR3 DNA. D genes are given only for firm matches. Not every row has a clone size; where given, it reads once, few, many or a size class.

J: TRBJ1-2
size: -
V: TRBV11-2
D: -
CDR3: CASSLVQGVYGYTF
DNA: TGTGCCAGCAGCTTAGTACAGGGCGTCTATGGCTACACCTTC

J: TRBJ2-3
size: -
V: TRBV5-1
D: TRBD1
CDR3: CASSSGQGAIDTQYF
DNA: TGCGCCAGCAGCTCGGGACAGGGGGCAATAGATACGCAGTATTTT

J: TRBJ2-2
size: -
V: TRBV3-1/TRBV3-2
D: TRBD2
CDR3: CASSQGWGGSVGELFF
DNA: TGTGCCAGCAGCCAAGGGTGGGGCGGGAGCGTCGGGGAGCTGTTTTTT

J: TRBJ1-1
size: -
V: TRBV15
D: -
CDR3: CATSRSLKVASNTEAFF
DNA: TGTGCCACCAGCAGAAGTCTGAAGGTAGCGTCGAACACTGAAGCTTTCTTT

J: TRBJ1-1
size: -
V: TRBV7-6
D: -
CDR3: CASSLDGGENTEAFF
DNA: TGTGCCAGCAGCTTAGATGGCGGGGAGAACACTGAAGCTTTCTTT

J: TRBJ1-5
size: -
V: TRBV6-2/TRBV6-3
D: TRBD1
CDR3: CASSRRTGTSNQPQHF
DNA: TGTGCCAGCAGTCGCAGGACAGGGACTAGCAATCAGCCCCAGCATTTT

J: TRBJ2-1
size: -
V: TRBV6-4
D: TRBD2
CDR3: CASRPGTSGRAHEQFF
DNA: TGTGCCAGCAGACCCGGGACTAGCGGGAGGGCCCATGAGCAGTTCTTC

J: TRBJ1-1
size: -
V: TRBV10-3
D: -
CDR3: CAISQSGNTEAFF
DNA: TGTGCCATCAGCCAATCCGGGAACACTGAAGCTTTCTTT

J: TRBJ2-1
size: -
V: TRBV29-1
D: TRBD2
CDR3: CSVAGLAGGSSYNEQFF
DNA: TGCAGCGTGGCGGGACTAGCGGGGGGGAGCTCCTACAATGAGCAGTTCTTC

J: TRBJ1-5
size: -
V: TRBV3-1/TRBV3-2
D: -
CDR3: CASSQGGNQPQHF
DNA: TGTGCCAGCAGCCAGGGGGGGAATCAGCCCCAGCATTTT

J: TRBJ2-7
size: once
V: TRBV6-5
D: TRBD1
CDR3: CASSRPRDSPSEQYF
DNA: TGTGCCAGCAGTCGCCCCCGGGACAGCCCCTCCGAGCAGTACTTC

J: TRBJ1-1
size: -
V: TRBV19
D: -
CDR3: CASSIGQLNTEAFF
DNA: TGTGCCAGTAGTATAGGACAGCTGAACACTGAAGCTTTCTTT

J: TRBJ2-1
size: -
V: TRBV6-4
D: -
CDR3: CASSRQAGLSSYNEQFF
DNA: TGTGCCAGCAGTAGGCAGGCCGGATTAAGCTCCTACAATGAGCAGTTCTTC

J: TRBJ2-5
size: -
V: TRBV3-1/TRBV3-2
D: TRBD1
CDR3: CASSPDRGDTQYF
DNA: TGTGCCAGCAGTCCCGACAGGGGGGATACCCAGTACTTC

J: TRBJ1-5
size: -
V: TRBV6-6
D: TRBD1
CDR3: CASSRTGQGYQPQHF
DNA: TGTGCCAGCAGTAGGACGGGACAGGGTTATCAGCCCCAGCATTTT

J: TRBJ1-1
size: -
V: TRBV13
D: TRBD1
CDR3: CASSPTGGMTEAFF
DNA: TGTGCCAGCAGCCCGACAGGGGGTATGACTGAAGCTTTCTTT

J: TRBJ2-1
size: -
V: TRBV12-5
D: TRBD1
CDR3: CASSLKDRGLYNEQFF
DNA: TGTGCTAGTTCCCTTAAGGACAGGGGTCTTTACAATGAGCAGTTCTTC

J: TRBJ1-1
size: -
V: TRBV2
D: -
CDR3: CASSEWALNTEAFF
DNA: TGTGCCAGCAGTGAATGGGCACTGAACACTGAAGCTTTCTTT

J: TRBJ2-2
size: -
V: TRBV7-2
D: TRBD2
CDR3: CASSQEPAGGPGGELFF
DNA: TGTGCCAGCAGCCAAGAGCCGGCGGGGGGGCCCGGCGGGGAGCTGTTTTTT

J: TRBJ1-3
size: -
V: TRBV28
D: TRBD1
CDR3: CASLTGGVGNTIYF
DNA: TGTGCCTCCCTGACAGGGGGCGTTGGAAACACCATATATTTT

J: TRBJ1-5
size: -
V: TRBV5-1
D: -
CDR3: CASSPHAGQPQHF
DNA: TGCGCCAGCAGCCCGCACGCAGGACAGCCCCAGCATTTT

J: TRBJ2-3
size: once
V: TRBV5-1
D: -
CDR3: CASSLDFSARTDTQYF
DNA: TGCGCCAGCAGCCTGGACTTCAGCGCTCGCACAGATACGCAGTATTTT

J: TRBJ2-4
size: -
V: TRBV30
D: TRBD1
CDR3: CAAGQGMAKNIQYF
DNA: TGTGCCGCAGGACAGGGGATGGCCAAAAACATTCAGTACTTC

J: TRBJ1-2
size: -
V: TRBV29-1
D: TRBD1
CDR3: CSVAPGQNYGYTF
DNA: TGCAGCGTTGCGCCGGGACAGAACTATGGCTACACCTTC

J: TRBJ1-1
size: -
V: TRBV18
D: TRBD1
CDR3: CASSPRQTGGGTEAFF
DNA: TGTGCCAGCTCACCACGTCAGACAGGGGGCGGCACTGAAGCTTTCTTT

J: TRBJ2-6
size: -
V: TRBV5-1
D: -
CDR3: CASSSTGISGANVLTF
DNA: TGCGCCAGCAGCTCTACAGGGATATCTGGGGCCAACGTCCTGACTTTC

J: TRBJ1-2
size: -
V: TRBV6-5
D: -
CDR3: CASSRQESYGYTF
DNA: TGTGCCAGCAGCCGACAGGAGAGCTATGGCTACACCTTC

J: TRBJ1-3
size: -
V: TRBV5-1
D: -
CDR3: CASSLNVGLSGNTIYF
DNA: TGCGCCAGCAGCTTGAATGTGGGGCTCTCTGGAAACACCATATATTTT